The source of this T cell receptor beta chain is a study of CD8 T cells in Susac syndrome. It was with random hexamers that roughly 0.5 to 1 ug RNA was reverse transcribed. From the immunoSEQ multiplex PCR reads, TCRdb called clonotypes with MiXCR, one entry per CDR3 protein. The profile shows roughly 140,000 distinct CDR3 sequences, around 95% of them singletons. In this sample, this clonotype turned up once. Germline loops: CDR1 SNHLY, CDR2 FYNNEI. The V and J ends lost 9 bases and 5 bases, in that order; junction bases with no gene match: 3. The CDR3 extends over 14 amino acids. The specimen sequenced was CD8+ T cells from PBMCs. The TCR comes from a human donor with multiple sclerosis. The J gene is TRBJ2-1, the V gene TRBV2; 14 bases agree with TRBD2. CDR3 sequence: CARRTSGGNNEQFF. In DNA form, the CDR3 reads TGTGCCAGAAGGACTAGCGGGGGGAACAATGAGCAGTTCTTC.